Below are 8 T cell receptor beta chains sequenced from a single sample in a study of early T cells in non-severe SARS-CoV-2 infection. TCRdb used MiXCR to reprocess the 5' RACE reads, holding one entry per CDR3 protein. The sample lists about 69,000 distinct CDR3 sequences, about 10% occurring once. The sequenced material came from whole blood. The receptors originated from an adult who was a healthcare worker with PCR-confirmed SARS-CoV-2 infection or an uninfected control (not recorded which).

This clonotype was observed a handful of times. The chain has TRBV20-1 and TRBJ2-1, with D possibly being TRBD2 (5 bases). From germline, CDR1 is DFQATT and CDR2 SNEGSKA (reference sequence). V was trimmed by 0 bases and J by 8 bases, leaving 14 bases between them. The CDR3 covers 14 residues. The CDR3 here is CSARDGLAGDEQFF. The CDR3 DNA sequence: TGCAGTGCTAGAGATGGTCTAGCTGGCGATGAGCAGTTCTTC.

In this sample, this clonotype turned up a few times. This chain joins TRBV7-2 and TRBJ2-5; perhaps TRBD2 as D (5 bases). This CDR3 has 14 residues. The ends were cut back, 2 bases at V and 3 bases at J, with 10 bases in the middle. From germline, CDR1 is SGHTA and CDR2 FQGNSA. CDR3 in amino acids: CASSLNGIKETQYF. The CDR3 DNA is TGTGCCAGCAGCTTAAACGGGATCAAAGAGACCCAGTACTTC.

The rearrangement links TRBV4-1 to TRBJ2-2, with D tentatively TRBD2 (5 bases). Germline V gene lookup returns CDR1 MGHRA and CDR2 YSYEKL. V was shortened by 4 bases and J by 6 bases, with 15 bases between the two germline ends. The length of the CDR3 is 15 residues. CDR3 sequence reads: CASSPNFGISGELFF. CDR3 nucleotides: TGCGCCAGCAGCCCCAATTTCGGGATCTCCGGGGAGCTGTTTTTT.

This clonotype has ten or more counts. The chain combines TRBV24-1 with TRBJ1-5; D is unresolved. V lost 4 bases and J 0 bases, leaving 12 bases between the germline ends. Germline assignment: CDR1 KGHDR and CDR2 SFDVKD. The CDR3 has 16 amino acids. The CDR3 loop reads CATSDTRGFSNQPQHF. DNA for the CDR3: TGTGCCACCAGTGACACGAGAGGGTTTAGCAATCAGCCCCAGCATTTT.

This chain uses TRBV11-2 with TRBJ2-7; TRBD1 might be the D (5 bases). This CDR3 contains 15 residues. V shed 1 base and J shed 5 bases, with 15 bases lying between them. Germline CDR1 SGHAT, CDR2 FQNNGV. CDR3 protein: CASSLVGAESNEQYF. The CDR3 region has the DNA TGTGCCAGCAGCTTAGTAGGGGCCGAGTCTAACGAGCAGTACTTC.

This clonotype has at least ten counts. V usage is TRBV7-3 and J usage is TRBJ2-1; 8 bases match TRBD2. V dropped 5 bases and J dropped 5; count of bases not matched to a gene: 5. Germline lookup yields CDR1 SGHTA and CDR2 FQGTGA. The CDR3 consists of 14 residues. Here the CDR3 DNA reads TGTGCCAGCAGCAGAGCGGGAGTGGACAATGAGCAGTTCTTC. Protein product: CASSRAGVDNEQFF.

This clonotype was seen more than once but under ten times. This rearrangement joins TRBV3-1 to TRBJ1-5; no definite D call. The V gene's germline CDR1 is LGHDT and CDR2 YNNKEL (reference sequence). The CDR3 spans 15 residues. The V gene lost 3 bases and the J gene lost 4 bases, with 13 bases spanning the gap. As DNA, the CDR3 is TGTGCCAGCAGCCAGGACGCCAGTGTTAATCAGCCCCAGCATTTT. Protein sequence: CASSQDASVNQPQHF. The complete variable domain, with remaining parts taken from reference TRBV3-1 and TRBJ1-5, reads DTAVSQTPKYLVTQMGNDKSIKCEQNLGHDTMYWYKQDSKKFLKIMFSYNNKELIINETVPNRFSPKSPDKAHLNLHINSLELGDSAVYFCASSQDASVNQPQHFGDGTRLSIL.

The sample holds many counts of this clonotype. V usage is TRBV29-1 and J usage is TRBJ1-6; D unclear. Germline loops: CDR1 SQVTM, CDR2 ANQGSEA. Trimming removed 4 bases at V and 0 bases at J, with 4 bases between. The CDR3 extends over 13 amino acids. The CDR3 loop reads CSVGDSYNSPLHF. Here the CDR3 DNA reads TGCAGCGTTGGGGACTCCTATAATTCACCCCTCCACTTT.